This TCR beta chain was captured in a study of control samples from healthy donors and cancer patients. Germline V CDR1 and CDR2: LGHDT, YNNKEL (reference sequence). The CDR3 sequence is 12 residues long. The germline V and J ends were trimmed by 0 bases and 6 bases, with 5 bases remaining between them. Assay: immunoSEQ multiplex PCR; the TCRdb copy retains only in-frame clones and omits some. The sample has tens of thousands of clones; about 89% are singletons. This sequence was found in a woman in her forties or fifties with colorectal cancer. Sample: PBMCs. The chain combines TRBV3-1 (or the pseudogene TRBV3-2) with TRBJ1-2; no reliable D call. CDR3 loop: CASSQDLDGYTF. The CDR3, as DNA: TGTGCCAGCAGCCAAGATTTAGATGGCTACACCTTC.